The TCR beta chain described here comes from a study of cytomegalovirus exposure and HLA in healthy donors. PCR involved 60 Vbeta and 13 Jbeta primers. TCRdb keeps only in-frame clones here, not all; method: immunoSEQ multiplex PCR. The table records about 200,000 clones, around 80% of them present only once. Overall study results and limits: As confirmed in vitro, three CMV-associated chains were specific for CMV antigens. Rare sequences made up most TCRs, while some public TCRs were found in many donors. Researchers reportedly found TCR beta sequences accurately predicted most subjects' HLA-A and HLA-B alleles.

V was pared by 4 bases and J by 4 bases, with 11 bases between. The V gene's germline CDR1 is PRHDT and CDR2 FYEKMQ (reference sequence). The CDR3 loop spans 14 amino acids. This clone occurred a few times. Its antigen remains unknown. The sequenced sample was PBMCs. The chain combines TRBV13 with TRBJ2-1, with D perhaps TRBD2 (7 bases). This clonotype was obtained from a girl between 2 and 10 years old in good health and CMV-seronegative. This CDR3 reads CASSYRGGYNEQFF. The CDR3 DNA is TGTGCCAGCAGCTATAGGGGGGGGTACAATGAGCAGTTCTTC.